The subject of this entry is one T cell receptor (beta chain). The target antigen is unknown. Clones were sequenced by immunoSEQ multiplex PCR, and TCRdb holds only the in-frame ones, with some missing. The sample consists of about 100,000 clones, 93% of them appearing once. Thawed PBMCs were FACS-sorted into unstimulated CD4+CD25+CD127- regulatory T cells, CD4+CD25- non-regulatory cells, CD4 and CD8 cells. This CDR3 comprises 16 residues. Germline V gene lookup returns CDR1 MNHEY and CDR2 SMNVEV (reference sequence). Trimming shortened V by 1 base and J by 3 bases, and 13 bases separated the two germline ends. This entry comes from a study of Tregs in tolerant kidney transplant recipients. The study, taken as a whole, reports: This study did not directly address biological reproducibility. The most relevant donor-specific Treg TCRbeta repertoire apparently came from expansion with activated donor B cells.

This clonotype was sampled from a human donor who received a combined kidney and bone marrow transplant. Specimen: CD4+ T cells from blood, collected before the transplant. The chain couples TRBV27 to TRBJ2-1; D remains ambiguous. The CDR3 DNA sequence: TGTGCCAGCAGTTTATATACCGGGTTGGGCTACAATGAGCAGTTCTTC. Protein sequence: CASSLYTGLGYNEQFF.